The 8 T cell receptor beta chains listed next were all sequenced from one sample in a study of cytomegalovirus exposure and HLA in healthy donors. Researchers ran the PCR with 60 Vbeta and 13 Jbeta primers. TCRdb's copy holds only in-frame clones and misses some; the assay was immunoSEQ multiplex PCR. This table has 150,000 to 200,000 clones, roughly 77% appearing once. Material: PBMCs. Source of these receptors: a man between 18 and 29 years old in good health and CMV-seropositive.

The sample holds a few counts of this clone. The chain is built from TRBV5-4 and TRBJ2-5; 8 nucleotides agree with TRBD2. This CDR3 has 15 residues. Germline loops: CDR1 SGHNT, CDR2 YYREEE (reference sequence). V shed 4 bases, J shed 4 bases, and the junction held 9 bases outside the gene matches. The CDR3 region is CASSRQLLAGETQYF. The CDR3 DNA follows: TGTGCCAGCAGCAGACAACTTCTAGCGGGAGAGACCCAGTACTTC. The whole variable domain, filled in from reference TRBV5-4 and TRBJ2-5, reads ETGVTQSPTHLIKTRGQQVTLRCSSQSGHNTVSWYQQALGQGPQFIFQYYREEENGRGNFPPRFSGLQFPNYSSELNVNALELDDSALYLCASSRQLLAGETQYFGPGTRLLVL.

The V call is TRBV5-1, the J call TRBJ2-3; TRBD1 matches at 9 bases. Per germline, CDR1 SGHRS and CDR2 YFSETQ. V shed 4 bases, J shed 2 bases, and the junction held 5 bases outside the gene matches. The CDR3 is made up of 15 amino acids. Here the CDR3 DNA reads TGCGCCAGCAGCCACGGGACAGGGCCCACAGATACGCAGTATTTT. It specifies CASSHGTGPTDTQYF.

The V and J genes are TRBV7-8 and TRBJ2-7, with D hard to call. This CDR3 has 12 residues. CDR1 and CDR2 (germline): SGHVS, FQNEAQ. Trimming shortened V by 1 base and J by 6 bases, and 7 bases separated the two germline ends. The CDR3 sequence is CASSLDGPEQYF. CDR3 in DNA: TGTGCCAGCAGCTTAGACGGTCCCGAGCAGTACTTC.

The count of this clone is one. The rearrangement links TRBV18 to TRBJ2-1, with 10 bases identical to TRBD2. Germline assignment: CDR1 KGHSH and CDR2 LQKENI. The CDR3 covers 17 residues. V gave up 3 bases and J gave up 0 bases; unmatched junction bases: 5. In nucleotides, the CDR3 is TGTGCCAGCTCACCCCTAGCGGGAGCCCCCTCCTACAATGAGCAGTTCTTC. Protein sequence: CASSPLAGAPSYNEQFF. The full variable domain, rest sourced from reference TRBV18 and TRBJ2-1, is NAGVMQNPRHLVRRRGQEARLRCSPMKGHSHVYWYRQLPEEGLKFMVYLQKENIIDESGMPKERFSAEFPKEGPSILRIQQVVRGDSAAYFCASSPLAGAPSYNEQFFGPGTRLTVL.

The rearrangement joins TRBV5-1 to TRBJ1-2, with a possible D match to TRBD1 (6 bases). Trimming removed 4 bases at V and 3 bases at J, with 19 bases between. The CDR3 contains 16 residues. From germline, CDR1 is SGHRS and CDR2 YFSETQ. This chain's CDR3 is CASSTGPGGGDYGYTF. The CDR3 coding sequence is TGCGCCAGCAGCACGGGCCCGGGGGGGGGCGACTATGGCTACACCTTC.

This sequence joins TRBV6-5 and TRBJ1-4, with 8 bases fitting TRBD1. Germline V gene data show CDR1 as MNHEY and CDR2 as SVGAGI. The CDR3 is made up of 14 amino acids. After removal of 2 bases from V and 7 bases from J, the junction contained 3 bases not matched to a gene. The CDR3 protein is CASSYQQGVEKLFF. CDR3 DNA sequence: TGTGCCAGCAGTTACCAACAGGGGGTTGAAAAACTGTTTTTT.

This chain uses TRBV7-9 with TRBJ2-3, with a possible D match to TRBD2 (6 bases). V lost 0 bases and J 6 bases, leaving 10 bases between the germline ends. The CDR3 is 14 amino acids. CDR1 is SEHNR and CDR2 is FQNEAQ in the germline V gene (reference sequence). The DNA for the CDR3 is TGTGCCAGCAGCTTAGCGGGGAGCGGGGATACGCAGTATTTT. It specifies CASSLAGSGDTQYF. The whole variable domain, filled in from reference TRBV7-9 and TRBJ2-3, reads DTGVSQNPRHKITKRGQNVTFRCDPISEHNRLYWYRQTLGQGPEFLTYFQNEAQLEKSRLLSDRFSAERPKGSFSTLEIQRTEQGDSAMYLCASSLAGSGDTQYFGPGTRLTVL.

J is TRBJ2-5 and V is TRBV28, with D possibly being TRBD1 (6 bases). The CDR3 has 14 amino acids. CDR1 is MDHEN and CDR2 is SYDVKM in the germline V gene. Deletions cut 6 bases from V and 0 bases from J, with 11 bases between. CDR3 DNA sequence: TGTGCCAGCAGGCCCCAGGGGCACCAAGAGACCCAGTACTTC. It encodes CASRPQGHQETQYF. Filled out from reference TRBV28 and TRBJ2-5, the complete variable domain reads DVKVTQSSRYLVKRTGEKVFLECVQDMDHENMFWYRQDPGLGLRLIYFSYDVKMKEKGDIPEGYSVSREKKERFSLILESASTNQTSMYLCASRPQGHQETQYFGPGTRLLVL.